These 22 T cell receptor beta chains came from one sample sequenced in a study of blood T cell repertoires in COVID-19. Some clones are missing from TCRdb's copy, which holds only in-frame ones; the method was immunoSEQ multiplex PCR. The sample includes hundreds of thousands of clones, about 90% of them seen just once. The sample taken for sequencing was peripheral blood. These receptors all come from a woman in her thirties or forties who had recovered from COVID-19.

The rearrangement uses TRBV5-1 and TRBJ2-1, with TRBD2 matching 8 bases. The V and J ends lost 2 bases and 7 bases, in that order; junction bases with no gene match: 5. CDR1 and CDR2 (germline): SGHRS, YFSETQ. There are 14 residues in the CDR3. CDR3 protein: CASSLRGGGNEQFF. In nucleotides, the CDR3 is TGCGCCAGCAGCTTAAGGGGCGGGGGGAATGAGCAGTTCTTC.

The rearrangement links TRBV7-9 to TRBJ1-2; D uncertain. The CDR3 runs to 13 residues. V lost 2 bases, J lost 6 bases, and 10 bases lay in between. CDR1 and CDR2 from the germline V gene are SEHNR and FQNEAQ (reference sequence). CDR3 in DNA: TGTGCCAGCAGCTTACGGGGAGGAGATGGCTACACCTTC. Its protein is CASSLRGGDGYTF. Filled out from reference TRBV7-9 and TRBJ1-2, the complete variable domain reads DTGVSQNPRHKITKRGQNVTFRCDPISEHNRLYWYRQTLGQGPEFLTYFQNEAQLEKSRLLSDRFSAERPKGSFSTLEIQRTEQGDSAMYLCASSLRGGDGYTFGSGTRLTVV.

This chain links TRBV7-2 with TRBJ2-5; D may be TRBD1 (5 bases). V shed 5 bases and J shed 10 bases, with 14 bases lying between them. CDR1 is SGHTA and CDR2 is FQGNSA in the germline V gene. The CDR3 consists of 12 residues. This chain's CDR3 is CASSAHRSSQYF. The CDR3 DNA is TGTGCCAGCAGCGCCCACAGGAGCAGCCAGTACTTC. The entire variable domain, with the rest obtained from reference TRBV7-2 and TRBJ2-5, is as follows: GAGVSQSPSNKVTEKGKDVELRCDPISGHTALYWYRQSLGQGLEFLIYFQGNSAPDKSGLPSDRFSAERTGGSVSTLTIQRTQQEDSAVYLCASSAHRSSQYFGPGTRLLVL.

V usage is TRBV9 and J usage is TRBJ2-5; D perhaps matches TRBD2 (6 bases). Trimming stripped 0 bases from V and 1 base from J, with 10 bases between. From germline, CDR1 is SGDLS and CDR2 YYNGEE. This CDR3 region has 15 residues. The CDR3 bases are TGTGCCAGCAGCGTAGGGCCGGGACTCCAAGAGACCCAGTACTTC. This gives the protein CASSVGPGLQETQYF.

The chain carries TRBV7-9 and TRBJ1-2; perhaps TRBD1 as D (5 bases). CDR3 size: 13 residues. V lost 5 bases to trimming and J lost 4 bases, with 11 bases between them. Germline CDR1 is SEHNR and CDR2 is FQNEAQ (reference sequence). The CDR3 spells CASSPVGGYGYTF. The CDR3 DNA follows: TGTGCCAGCAGCCCAGTGGGGGGCTATGGCTACACCTTC.

The chain combines TRBV5-8 with TRBJ1-3; 8 bases fit TRBD1. This CDR3 is 13 amino acids long. J gave up 4 bases and V 4 bases, and 1 base lay outside the gene matches. CDR1 and CDR2 (germline): SGHTS, YDEGEE. The CDR3 nucleotides are TGTGCCAGCAGCCGGACAGGGGGAAACACCATATATTTT. Amino acids: CASSRTGGNTIYF.

The chain uses TRBV11-3 and TRBJ1-6; maybe TRBD1 (5 bases). CDR3 length equals 13 residues. V dropped 0 bases and J dropped 8 bases, with 5 bases sitting between them. The germline CDR1 and CDR2 sequences are SGHNT and YENEEA. For the CDR3, the DNA is TGTGCCAGCAGCTTAGAAGGGGATTCACCCCTCCACTTT. Protein: CASSLEGDSPLHF.

The V and J genes are TRBV5-1 and TRBJ1-4, with a weak D call TRBD1 (6 bases). Trimming took 0 bases from V and 0 from J, leaving 9 bases between them. The CDR3 runs to 16 residues. CDR1 SGHRS and CDR2 YFSETQ come from the germline V gene. The CDR3, as DNA: TGCGCCAGCAGCTTGGGCCGGACAGCAACTAATGAAAAACTGTTTTTT. Translation gives CASSLGRTATNEKLFF. Supplemented by reference TRBV5-1 and TRBJ1-4, the full variable domain reads KAGVTQTPRYLIKTRGQQVTLSCSPISGHRSVSWYQQTPGQGLQFLFEYFSETQRNKGNFPGRFSGRQFSNSRSEMNVSTLELGDSALYLCASSLGRTATNEKLFFGSGTQLSVL.

This clone was seen only a few times. The chain employs TRBV10-2 and TRBJ1-3; 7 positions agree with TRBD1. This CDR3 region has 14 residues. Germline V gives CDR1 WSHSY, CDR2 SAAADI. The J segment lost 0 bases and the V segment lost 6 bases, leaving 2 bases of the junction unmatched. CDR3 in DNA: TGCGCCAGCAGATGGGACAGCTCTGGAAACACCATATATTTT. Translating it yields CASRWDSSGNTIYF.

The chain carries TRBV19 and TRBJ1-1; D remains unclear. Germline assignment: CDR1 LNHDA and CDR2 SQIVND (reference sequence). Trimming left V 5 bases short and J 1 base short, with 11 bases between. CDR3 size: 14 residues. The CDR3 sequence: CASSPRKENTEAFF. The CDR3 coding sequence is TGTGCCAGTAGTCCGAGGAAGGAGAACACTGAAGCTTTCTTT.

This chain connects TRBV7-9 to TRBJ1-1, with a possible D match to TRBD1 (5 bases). Germline-derived CDR1 and CDR2 are SEHNR and FQNEAQ (reference sequence). The CDR3 has 14 residues. Deletions cut 1 base from V and 4 bases from J, with 10 bases between. CDR3 nucleotide sequence: TGTGCCAGCAGCTTAGAGGGGCGTGGCACTGAAGCTTTCTTT. Amino acid sequence: CASSLEGRGTEAFF.

The rearrangement uses TRBV5-8 and TRBJ2-6; 7 bases fit TRBD1. Germline CDR1 SGHTS, CDR2 YDEGEE. After removal of 3 bases from V and 2 bases from J, the junction contained 5 bases not matched to a gene. There are 16 residues in the CDR3. The CDR3 protein is CASSSGQTAGANVLTF. The CDR3 DNA is TGTGCCAGCAGCTCGGGACAGACCGCTGGGGCCAACGTCCTGACTTTC.

The rearrangement uses TRBV27 and TRBJ2-7, with 10 bases that match TRBD1. The CDR3 loop spans 14 amino acids. The germline V gene encodes CDR1 MNHEY and CDR2 SMNVEV (reference sequence). J lost 3 bases, V lost 7 bases, and 6 bases had no gene match. CDR3 protein: CASTQGDRGYEQYF. The CDR3 coding sequence is TGTGCCAGCACCCAGGGGGACAGGGGCTACGAGCAGTACTTC.

This rearrangement joins TRBV4-3 to TRBJ2-1, with D possibly matching TRBD2 (6 bases). The CDR3 covers 14 residues. From germline, CDR1 is LGHNA and CDR2 YSLEER. Trimming removed 3 bases from V and 6 bases from J, with 12 bases in between. The CDR3 nucleotides read TGCGCCAGCAGCCAGGTGGGGGGAGGCAATGAGCAGTTCTTC. Its translation: CASSQVGGGNEQFF.

The chain combines TRBV3-1 (or the pseudogene TRBV3-2) with TRBJ1-4; possible D gene TRBD1, 6 bases. This CDR3 is built from 13 residues. Germline assignment: CDR1 LGHDT and CDR2 YNNKEL (reference sequence). V dropped 4 bases and J dropped 12 bases, with 15 bases sitting between them. The CDR3 region is CASSRLRGAELFF. In DNA form, the CDR3 reads TGTGCCAGCAGCCGCCTCAGGGGAGCGGAACTGTTTTTT.

The genes are TRBV4-3 and TRBJ1-5, with D hard to call. The CDR3 extends over 15 amino acids. The germline V gene encodes CDR1 LGHNA and CDR2 YSLEER. V was cut by 0 bases and J by 7 bases, with 13 bases left in between. The CDR3 sequence: CASSQELRGFQPQHF. The CDR3, as DNA: TGCGCCAGCAGCCAAGAGTTAAGAGGGTTCCAGCCCCAGCATTTT.

Of note for this clone: The same CDR3 is also encoded by other DNA sequences in this sample. The chain recombines TRBV9 with TRBJ1-2, with D uncertain. The V end was cut by 0 bases, the J end by 1 base, with 4 bases between. This CDR3 region has 13 residues. Germline V gene sequence: CDR1 SGDLS, CDR2 YYNGEE. CDR3 residues: CASSVAGNYGYTF. The DNA for the CDR3 is TGTGCCAGCAGCGTAGCGGGTAACTATGGCTACACCTTC.

This clone was observed a handful of times. This chain links TRBV5-4 with TRBJ1-2, with D possibly being TRBD1 (5 bases). The CDR3 runs to 15 residues. The germline V gene encodes CDR1 SGHNT and CDR2 YYREEE (reference sequence). Trimming stripped 5 bases from V and 5 bases from J, with 19 bases between. CDR3: CASRSVSGGGYGYTF. CDR3 nucleotide sequence: TGTGCCAGCAGGTCCGTCTCGGGGGGTGGATATGGCTACACCTTC.

The chain is built from TRBV9 and TRBJ1-4; D uncertain. The CDR3 extends over 15 amino acids. The V gene's germline CDR1 is SGDLS and CDR2 YYNGEE. V was shortened by 1 base and J by 8 bases, with 15 bases between the two germline ends. The CDR3 reads CASSVNRDSGEKLFF. The CDR3 bases are TGTGCCAGCAGCGTAAACCGGGATTCGGGGGAAAAACTGTTTTTT.

V is TRBV15 and J is TRBJ1-5; D gene ambiguous. The germline V and J ends were trimmed by 1 base and 7 bases, with 17 bases remaining between them. Germline CDR1 and CDR2: LNHNV and YYDKDF (reference sequence). The CDR3 totals 16 residues. The CDR3 DNA sequence: TGTGCCACCAGCAGAGTCGGAGGGTATGAAAGGCAGCCCCAGCATTTT. Protein sequence: CATSRVGGYERQPQHF. Using reference TRBV15 and TRBJ1-5 for the parts outside the CDR3, the full variable domain is DAMVIQNPRYQVTQFGKPVTLSCSQTLNHNVMYWYQQKSSQAPKLLFHYYDKDFNNEADTPDNFQSRRPNTSFCFLDIRSPGLGDTAMYLCATSRVGGYERQPQHFGDGTRLSIL.

The V gene is TRBV29-1, the J gene TRBJ1-2; the match to TRBD1 covers 12 bases. V dropped 4 bases and J dropped 8; count of bases not matched to a gene: 14. Germline loops: CDR1 SQVTM, CDR2 ANQGSEA. The CDR3 spans 16 residues. Written as DNA, the CDR3 is TGCAGCGTTGCCGGTTCTCGCCGGGACAGGGGGCAGGGCTACACCTTC. Protein product: CSVAGSRRDRGQGYTF.

This rearrangement joins TRBV5-1 to TRBJ2-3; the match to TRBD1 covers 8 bases. V trimming: 3 bases; J trimming: 2 bases; junction bases outside the gene matches: 5. CDR1 and CDR2 from the germline V gene are SGHRS and YFSETQ. The CDR3 spans 15 residues. The CDR3 loop reads CASSSGQVYTDTQYF. The CDR3 nucleotides are TGCGCCAGCAGCTCGGGACAGGTTTACACAGATACGCAGTATTTT.